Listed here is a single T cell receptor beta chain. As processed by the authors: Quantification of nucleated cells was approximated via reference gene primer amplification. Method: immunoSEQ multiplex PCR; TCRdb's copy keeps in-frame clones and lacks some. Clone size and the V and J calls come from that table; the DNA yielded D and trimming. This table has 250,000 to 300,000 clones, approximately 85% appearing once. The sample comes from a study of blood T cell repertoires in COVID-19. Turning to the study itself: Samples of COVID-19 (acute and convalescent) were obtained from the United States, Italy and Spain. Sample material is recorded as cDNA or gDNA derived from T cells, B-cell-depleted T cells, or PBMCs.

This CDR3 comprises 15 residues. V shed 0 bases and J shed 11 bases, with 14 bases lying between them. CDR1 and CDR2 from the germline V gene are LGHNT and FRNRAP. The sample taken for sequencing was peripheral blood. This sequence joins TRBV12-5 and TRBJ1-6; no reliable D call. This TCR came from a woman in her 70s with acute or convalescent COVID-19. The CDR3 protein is CASGLVGNLGAPLHF. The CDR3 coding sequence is TGTGCTAGTGGTTTGGTGGGAAATCTCGGGGCACCCCTCCACTTT.